Presented here are 10 T cell receptor beta chains from one specimen sequenced in a study of T-cell memory formation after mild COVID-19. TCRdb reprocessed the 5' RACE reads via MiXCR and lists one record per CDR3 protein. The sample lists about 290,000 distinct CDR3 sequences; around 15% were seen once. Sequencing was performed on PBMCs or a T cell subset sorted from them (not recorded which). These receptors originate from a man younger than 30 who had mild COVID-19 (a few samples of this study predate the infection). Cell type and time point are not known.

This clonotype was picked up many times. The chain couples TRBV4-3 to TRBJ2-7; D is perhaps TRBD2 (5 bases). The CDR3 has 15 amino acids. The ends were cut back, 4 bases at V and 8 bases at J, with 21 bases in the middle. CDR1 is LGHNA and CDR2 is YSLEER in the germline V gene. CDR3 residues: CASSLVGLSRGKQYF. The CDR3, as DNA: TGCGCCAGCAGCCTCGTCGGACTCTCCCGGGGAAAGCAGTACTTC.

At least ten counts were recorded for this clonotype. This sequence joins TRBV2 and TRBJ2-5; TRBD2 is a possible D gene (5 bases). This CDR3 comprises 14 residues. The germline V gene has CDR1 SNHLY and CDR2 FYNNEI. V lost 6 bases and J 2 bases, leaving 13 bases between the germline ends. Written as DNA, the CDR3 is TGTGCCAGCAGCCGACTAACACCACAAGAGACCCAGTACTTC. Amino acids: CASSRLTPQETQYF.

This clonotype was observed many times. The J gene is TRBJ2-5, the V gene TRBV7-8; D is possibly TRBD2 (6 bases). V lost 5 bases and J 3 bases, leaving 16 bases between the germline ends. This CDR3 has 15 amino acids. Looked up from germline, CDR1 is SGHVS and CDR2 is FQNEAQ. CDR3 sequence (DNA): TGTGCCAGCAGCCGGAGGGCAGGGCGGAAAGAGACCCAGTACTTC. It specifies CASSRRAGRKETQYF.

In its sample, this clonotype was seen once. V gene TRBV7-9 combines with J gene TRBJ2-7; either TRBD1 or TRBD2 may supply D (5 bases each). In germline, CDR1 is SEHNR, CDR2 FQNEAQ (reference sequence). The CDR3 loop spans 14 amino acids. V was trimmed by 5 bases and J by 4 bases, leaving 15 bases between them. The CDR3 bases are TGTGCCAGCAGCCAAGGGGCGGGTCAGTACGAGCAGTACTTC. Its translation is CASSQGAGQYEQYF.

The V gene is TRBV6-2 or TRBV6-3, the J gene TRBJ2-2, with D tentatively TRBD2 (6 bases). Germline V gene data show CDR1 as MNHEY and CDR2 as SVGEGT. Trimming cost V 1 base and J 5 bases, with 17 bases left between them. This CDR3 has 17 residues. The CDR3 DNA reads TGTGCCAGCAGTTACTTTACTAGGAGGGATGGGACCGGGGAGCTGTTTTTT. Translation: CASSYFTRRDGTGELFF.

This clonotype was counted only a few times. The chain uses TRBV24-1 and TRBJ2-1; 12 bases are shared with TRBD1. The CDR3 extends over 16 amino acids. The junction had 10 bases not matched to a gene; V was cut back by 7 bases and J by 7 bases. Germline V CDR1 and CDR2: KGHDR, SFDVKD. In DNA, the CDR3 is TGTGCCACCAGCGATAGGGACAGGGGGCTGGGGAATGAGCAGTTCTTC. The encoded protein is CATSDRDRGLGNEQFF.

This clonotype was seen a handful of times. The V and J genes are TRBV24-1 and TRBJ2-1, with 9 bases matching TRBD1. This CDR3 is 16 amino acids long. After removal of 3 bases from V and 8 bases from J, the junction contained 10 bases not matched to a gene. The germline V gene encodes CDR1 KGHDR and CDR2 SFDVKD. For the CDR3, the DNA is TGTGCCACCAGTGATCCCGGGACAGGGCCAGCGGATGAGCAGTTCTTC. It codes for CATSDPGTGPADEQFF.

This clonotype turned up a few times. The chain uses TRBV4-1 and TRBJ1-1, with a tentative D call TRBD1 (6 bases). The V end was cut by 3 bases, the J end by 3 bases, with 14 bases between. Germline CDR1 MGHRA, CDR2 YSYEKL. This CDR3 has 15 residues. The CDR3 sequence: CASSHPIGGDTEAFF. The CDR3 DNA reads as TGCGCCAGCAGCCACCCCATAGGGGGAGACACTGAAGCTTTCTTT.

This clonotype showed up just a few times. The chain couples TRBV5-6 to TRBJ1-6; D is uncertain. V lost 0 bases and J 13 bases, leaving 8 bases between the germline ends. The germline V gene encodes CDR1 SGHDT and CDR2 YYEEEE. The CDR3 spans 12 residues. As DNA, the CDR3 is TGTGCCAGCAGCTTGGGTATCGGGCCCCTCCACTTT. Its protein product is CASSLGIGPLHF.

V is TRBV4-2 and J is TRBJ2-4; D may correspond to TRBD1 or TRBD2 (6 bases each). The V end lost 0 bases, the J end lost 7 bases, and 10 bases lay between the germline ends. CDR3 length: 14 residues. From germline, CDR1 is LGHNA and CDR2 YNFKEQ. The CDR3 sequence: CASSQDGGGNIQYF. The CDR3, as DNA: TGTGCCAGCAGCCAAGATGGAGGGGGGAACATTCAGTACTTC.